The T cell receptor (beta chain) described here comes from a study of spatial heterogeneity in lung cancer. Study-level background: Detection consistently yielded more beta chains than alpha chains. Overall study findings and caveats: At tumor resection, ubiquitous expanded TCRs were detected in blood more often than later.

A remark on this clonotype: Its antigen is unknown.

Every TCR cDNA molecule bore a unique molecular identifier. Via MiXCR, TCRdb re-called the 5' RACE reads, giving one row per CDR3 protein. The sample holds 35,000 to 55,000 distinct CDR3 sequences, roughly 15% seen once. Described time point: sample taken at primary tumor resection. Sequencing was performed on whole RNA extracted from tumor and nontumor lung tissue, or from frozen PBMC, and the material was left unsorted. This TCR was recovered from a male donor with early-stage non-small cell lung cancer. The sequencing here drew on PBMCs, taken at surgery.

The CDR3 sequence is CATSESGLDTQYF. CDR3 DNA: TGTGCCACCAGTGAATCTGGTTTAGATACGCAGTATTTT. The gene calls are TRBV24-1 and TRBJ2-3; D is unresolved. This CDR3 is built from 13 residues. Germline CDR1 is KGHDR and CDR2 is SFDVKD. Trimming took off 4 bases at V and 5 bases at J, with 9 bases between the two ends.